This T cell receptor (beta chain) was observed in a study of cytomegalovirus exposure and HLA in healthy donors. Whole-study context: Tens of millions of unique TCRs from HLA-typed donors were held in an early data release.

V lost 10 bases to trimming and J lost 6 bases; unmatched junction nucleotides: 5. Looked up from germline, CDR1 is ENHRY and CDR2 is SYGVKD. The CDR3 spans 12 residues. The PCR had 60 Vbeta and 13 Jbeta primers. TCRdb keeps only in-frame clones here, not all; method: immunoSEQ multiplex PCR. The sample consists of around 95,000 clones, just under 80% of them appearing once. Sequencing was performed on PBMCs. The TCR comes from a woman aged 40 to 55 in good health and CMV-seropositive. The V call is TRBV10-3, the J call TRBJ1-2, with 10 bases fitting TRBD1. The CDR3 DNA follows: TGTGCCACCGCCGGGACAGGGGATGGCTACACCTTC. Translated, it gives CATAGTGDGYTF.